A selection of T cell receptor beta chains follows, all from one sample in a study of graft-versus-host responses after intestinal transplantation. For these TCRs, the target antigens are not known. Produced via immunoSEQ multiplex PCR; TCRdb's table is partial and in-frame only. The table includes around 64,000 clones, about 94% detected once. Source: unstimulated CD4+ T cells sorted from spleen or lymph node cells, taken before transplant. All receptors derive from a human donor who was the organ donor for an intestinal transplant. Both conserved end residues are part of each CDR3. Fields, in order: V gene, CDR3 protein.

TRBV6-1 CASSEQGFGQPQHF
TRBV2 CASSVRLQSYEQYF
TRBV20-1 CSARDPGEQYF
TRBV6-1 CASSVPVWADTQYF
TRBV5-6 CASSFTGYGYTF
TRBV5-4 CASSFWGNYGYTF
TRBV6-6 CASSLIGDFYEQYF
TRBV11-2 CASSFVTGLSYEQYF
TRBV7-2 CASSTGSSYNEQFF
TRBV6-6 CASSILRDWYQETQYF
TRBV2 CASGSSGGGTDTQYF
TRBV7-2 CASSSQIGAETF
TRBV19 CASSSRTKSSGNTIYF
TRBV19 CASSIVPGYEQYF
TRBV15 CATSRDTGSYEQYF
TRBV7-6 CASSLVSVGQNTEAFF
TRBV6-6 CASSYLTGYRNQPQHF
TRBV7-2 CASSRTGAAGANVLTF
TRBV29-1 CSVTQGAYEQYF
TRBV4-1 CASSQDDGGVFQNIQYF
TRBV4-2 CASSQPRRGWTGNTIYF
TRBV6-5 CASSTTGGITEAFF
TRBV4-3 CASSLTSGGSKQFF
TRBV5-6 CASSFDRVSGNTEAFF
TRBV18 CASSPSWGSNQPQHF
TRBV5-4 CASSPGTGTNQPQHF
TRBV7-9 CATNLAGQNTEAFF
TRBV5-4 CASSLGASGVQTQYF
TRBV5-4 CASSLTSGGAENEQFF
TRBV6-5 CASSSGVPQETQYF
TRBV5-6 CASSFRGANEQYF
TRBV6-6 CASRQGGYNSPLHF
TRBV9 CASSVDRVNADTQYF
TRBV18 CASSPTTQNNQPQHF
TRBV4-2 CASSQEGAGIENAIYF
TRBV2 CASRGTESSYNEQFF
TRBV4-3 CASSRRLAGGTDTQYF
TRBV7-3 CASSLGTSVRNEQFF
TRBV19 CASARTGAYNSPLHF
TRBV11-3 CASSLEGTSSYEQYF
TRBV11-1 CASTYSGDRGYEQYF
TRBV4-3 CASSQAAGGSYNEQFF
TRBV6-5 CASRRDGRTKQYF
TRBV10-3 CATKAGVRFEQYF
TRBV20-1 CSARRGYGYTF
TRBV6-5 CASSRRQNTEAFF
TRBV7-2 CASSLARSGEQFF
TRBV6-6 CASSYWGDTIYF